This T cell receptor (beta chain) emerged from a study of T cell changes during pregnancy in multiple sclerosis. This clone was picked up one time. The CDR3 length is 14 residues. Germline loops: CDR1 MNHEY, CDR2 SVGAGI. V trimming: 4 bases; J trimming: 13 bases; junction bases outside the gene matches: 9. Some clones are missing from TCRdb's copy, which holds only in-frame ones; the method was immunoSEQ multiplex PCR. In the table there are approximately 50,000 clones, around 94% of which are singletons. The sample here was CD4+ T cells from peripheral blood mononuclear cells, taken in the third trimester of pregnancy. The receptor was isolated from a female donor with multiple sclerosis, enrolled in a pregnancy study. This chain uses TRBV6-5 with TRBJ1-4; 10 nucleotides align to TRBD1. CDR3 nucleotides: TGTGCCAGCAGTTTAGGGACAGGGGTGAGGTTACTGTTTTTT. This encodes CASSLGTGVRLLFF.